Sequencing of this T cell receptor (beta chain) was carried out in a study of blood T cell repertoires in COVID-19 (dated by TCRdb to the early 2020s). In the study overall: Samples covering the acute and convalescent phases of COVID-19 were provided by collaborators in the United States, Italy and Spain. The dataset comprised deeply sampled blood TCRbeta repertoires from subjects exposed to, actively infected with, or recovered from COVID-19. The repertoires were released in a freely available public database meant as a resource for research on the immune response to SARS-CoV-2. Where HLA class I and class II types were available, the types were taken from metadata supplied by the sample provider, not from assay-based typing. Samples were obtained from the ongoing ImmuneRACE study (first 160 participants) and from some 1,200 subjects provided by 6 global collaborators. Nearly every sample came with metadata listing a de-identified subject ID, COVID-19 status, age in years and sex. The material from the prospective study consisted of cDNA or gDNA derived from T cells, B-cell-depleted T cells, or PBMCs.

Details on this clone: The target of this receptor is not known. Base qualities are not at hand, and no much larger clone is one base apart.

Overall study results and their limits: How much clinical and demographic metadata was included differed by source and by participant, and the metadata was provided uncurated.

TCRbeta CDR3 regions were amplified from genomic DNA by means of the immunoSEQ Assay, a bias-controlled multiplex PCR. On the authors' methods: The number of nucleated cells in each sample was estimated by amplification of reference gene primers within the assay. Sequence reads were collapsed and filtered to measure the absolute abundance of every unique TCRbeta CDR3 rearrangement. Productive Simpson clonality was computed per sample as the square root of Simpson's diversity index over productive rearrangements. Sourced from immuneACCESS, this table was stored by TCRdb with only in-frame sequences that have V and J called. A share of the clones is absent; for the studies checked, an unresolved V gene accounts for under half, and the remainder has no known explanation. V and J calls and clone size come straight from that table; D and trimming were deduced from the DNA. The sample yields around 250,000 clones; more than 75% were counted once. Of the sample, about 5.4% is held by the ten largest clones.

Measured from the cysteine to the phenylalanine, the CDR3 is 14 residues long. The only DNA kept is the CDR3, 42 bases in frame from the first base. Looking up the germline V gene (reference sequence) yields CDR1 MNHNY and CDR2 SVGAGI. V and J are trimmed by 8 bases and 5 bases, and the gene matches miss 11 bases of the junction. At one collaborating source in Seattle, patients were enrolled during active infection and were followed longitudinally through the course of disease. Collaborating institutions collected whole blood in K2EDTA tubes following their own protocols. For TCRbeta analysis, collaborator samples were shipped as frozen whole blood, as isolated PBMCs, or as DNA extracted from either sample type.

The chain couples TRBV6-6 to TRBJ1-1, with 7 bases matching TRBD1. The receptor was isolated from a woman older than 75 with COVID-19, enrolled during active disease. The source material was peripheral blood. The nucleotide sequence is TGTGCCAGCGGTAGTGGACAGGCATTGACTGAAGCTTTCTTT. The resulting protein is CASGSGQALTEAFF.